A single sample is the source of the 25 T cell receptor beta chains below, sequenced in a study of response to subunit inactivated influenza vaccine. TCRdb re-analysed the RT-PCR reads in MiXCR, keeping a single row per CDR3 protein. The repertoire has about 780,000 distinct CDR3 sequences, less than 20% of them found once; the top ten carry approximately 10%. The source material was PBMCs from blood, sampled 4 to 6 days after vaccination. The receptors stem from a man over 45 who received an inactivated influenza vaccine.

In its sample, this clonotype was seen many times. J is TRBJ2-1 and V is TRBV12-3 or TRBV12-4; maybe TRBD2 (6 bases). This CDR3 is built from 13 residues. The V end was cut by 3 bases, the J end by 7 bases, with 10 bases between. For the CDR3, the DNA is TGTGCCAGCAGTTTTGCTAGCGTAAATGAGCAGTTCTTC. This sequence encodes CASSFASVNEQFF.

The chain combines TRBV7-2 with TRBJ1-6; the D gene is possibly TRBD1 (5 bases). Germline V gene data show CDR1 as SGHTA and CDR2 as FQGNSA. Trimming stripped 1 base from V and 10 bases from J, with 11 bases between. The CDR3 is 14 amino acids. DNA for the CDR3: TGTGCCAGCAGCTTAGGTCCCGGGGACTCACCCCTCCACTTT. It specifies CASSLGPGDSPLHF.

V usage is TRBV27 and J usage is TRBJ2-3, with 16 bases aligning to TRBD2. CDR1 MNHEY and CDR2 SMNVEV come from the germline V gene (reference sequence). Trimming took 3 bases from V and 0 from J; bases not matched to a gene: 12. The CDR3 is 21 amino acids. The CDR3 DNA is TGTGCCAGCAGTTTGGACTTTTGGGGACTAGCGGGAGGGATAAGCACAGATACGCAGTATTTT. It specifies CASSLDFWGLAGGISTDTQYF.

At least ten counts were recorded for this clonotype. This chain connects TRBV20-1 to TRBJ2-1, with D possibly being TRBD1 (5 bases). Germline loops: CDR1 DFQATT, CDR2 SNEGSKA (reference sequence). V gave up 0 bases and J gave up 10 bases, with 22 bases separating them. The CDR3 contains 16 residues. The CDR3 sequence: CSARDVDKEIFYEQFF. The DNA of the CDR3 is TGCAGTGCTAGAGATGTGGACAAGGAGATCTTTTACGAGCAGTTCTTC.

Many counts were recorded for this clonotype. The rearrangement uses TRBV20-1 and TRBJ2-3; D not certain. This CDR3 has 15 residues. Germline lookup yields CDR1 DFQATT and CDR2 SNEGSKA (reference sequence). Trimming left V 0 bases short and J 0 bases short, with 10 bases between. CDR3 sequence (DNA): TGCAGTGCTAGAGATCTAGAGCTCAGCACAGATACGCAGTATTTT. Translation: CSARDLELSTDTQYF.

This clonotype was recorded once. This sequence joins TRBV7-8 and TRBJ2-1, with 7 bases lining up with TRBD2. Germline CDR1 SGHVS, CDR2 FQNEAQ. V was clipped by 10 bases and J by 4 bases; unmatched bases: 13. The CDR3 is made up of 15 amino acids. The CDR3 DNA is TGTGCCACCGTGGAGGAGTCTAGCGGATACAATGAGCAGTTCTTC. It yields the protein CATVEESSGYNEQFF.

This clonotype was picked up one time. Germline is not matched at one junction end, which may reflect a read error. The chain couples TRBV5-6 to TRBJ2-7, with TRBD1 identical over 12 bases. Germline loops: CDR1 SGHDT, CDR2 YYEEEE. The CDR3 sequence is 14 residues long. The DNA for the CDR3 is TGTGCCAGCAGCCTCGGGACAGGGGGCTACGAGCAGTCCTTC. Protein sequence: CASSLGTGGYEQSF.

This clonotype occurred a few times. The V gene is TRBV7-6, the J gene TRBJ2-5; D is undetermined. Germline CDR1 and CDR2: SGHVS and FNYEAQ. CDR3 length: 12 residues. Trimming stripped 5 bases from V and 4 bases from J, with 8 bases between. The CDR3 protein is CASSVPGETQYF. CDR3 DNA: TGTGCCAGCAGCGTCCCTGGAGAGACCCAGTACTTC.

The table lists this clonotype with many counts. The chain recombines TRBV29-1 with TRBJ2-3; the D gene is possibly TRBD1 (6 bases). The V gene lost 5 bases and the J gene lost 2 bases, with 11 bases spanning the gap. The CDR3 consists of 13 residues. Germline-derived CDR1 and CDR2 are SQVTM and ANQGSEA. CDR3 residues: CSVRGKTTDTQYF. The CDR3 nucleotides read TGCAGCGTTAGGGGGAAAACCACAGATACGCAGTATTTT.

The sample holds a few counts of this clonotype. V usage is TRBV7-9 and J usage is TRBJ2-7, with TRBD1 as a possible D gene (5 bases). The CDR3 spans 15 residues. Trimming left V 2 bases short and J 0 bases short, with 11 bases between. The germline V gene encodes CDR1 SEHNR and CDR2 FQNEAQ (reference sequence). The CDR3 spells CASSLPDKSSYEQYF. CDR3 DNA sequence: TGTGCCAGCAGCTTACCGGACAAGAGCTCCTACGAGCAGTACTTC.

The chain has TRBV6-2 or TRBV6-3 and TRBJ2-1, with 9 bases fitting TRBD1. The CDR3 is 15 residues long. Germline lookup yields CDR1 MNHEY and CDR2 SVGEGT. Trimming removed 0 bases from V and 9 bases from J; junction bases left unmatched: 6. CDR3 sequence (DNA): TGTGCCAGCAGTTACTCGAACAGGGGGCAGAGTGAGCAGTTCTTC. Its translation: CASSYSNRGQSEQFF.

This rearrangement joins TRBV12-3 or TRBV12-4 to TRBJ2-1, with TRBD1 identical over 7 bases. The CDR3 covers 12 residues. Trimming took 11 bases from V and 6 from J; bases not matched to a gene: 7. The CDR3, as DNA: TGTGCCGGAGGTTGGGACAGCAATGAGCAGTTCTTC. Its protein product is CAGGWDSNEQFF.

This clonotype was seen only a few times. The V call is TRBV18, the J call TRBJ1-1; no reliable D call. Germline assignment: CDR1 KGHSH and CDR2 LQKENI. V was trimmed by 3 bases and J by 1 base, leaving 6 bases between them. The CDR3 contains 13 residues. The CDR3 protein is CASSPQENTEAFF. The CDR3 DNA sequence: TGTGCCAGCTCACCTCAGGAGAACACTGAAGCTTTCTTT.

This clonotype has at least ten counts. This chain uses TRBV6-1 with TRBJ1-6, with TRBD1 matching over 10 bases. The CDR3 sequence is 15 residues long. Unmatched junction bases numbered 8, after V lost 4 bases and J lost 11 bases. Per the germline V gene, CDR1 is MNHNS and CDR2 is SASEGT. Written as DNA, the CDR3 is TGTGCCAGCAGTGTCACCGGGACAGGGGAGACACCCCTCCACTTT. Amino acids: CASSVTGTGETPLHF.

This sequence joins TRBV12-3 or TRBV12-4 and TRBJ2-2; tentatively, D is TRBD2 (6 bases). V dropped 6 bases and J dropped 4 bases, with 15 bases sitting between them. There are 15 residues in the CDR3. The CDR3 DNA follows: TGTGCCAGCAGCCGGAGGGATGAGGGCACCGGGGAGCTGTTTTTT. Amino acids: CASSRRDEGTGELFF.

This clonotype was seen at least ten times. The V call is TRBV29-1, the J call TRBJ2-1; maybe TRBD2 (6 bases). Germline-derived CDR1 and CDR2 are SQVTM and ANQGSEA. This CDR3 comprises 16 residues. The V end lost 5 bases, the J end lost 0 bases, and 17 bases lay between the germline ends. The CDR3 nucleotides read TGCAGCGTTCTGCTAGCGCGGTTGAGCTCCTACAATGAGCAGTTCTTC. Translated, it gives CSVLLARLSSYNEQFF.

This chain links TRBV4-2 with TRBJ2-7, with 9 bases matching TRBD1. CDR1 is LGHNA and CDR2 is YNFKEQ in the germline V gene. CDR3 length: 16 residues. V lost 0 bases and J lost 3; bases outside the gene matches: 6. CDR3 residues: CASSQDLGQGIYEQYF. The CDR3 DNA is TGTGCCAGCAGCCAAGATCTAGGACAGGGGATCTACGAGCAGTACTTC.

The chain couples TRBV15 to TRBJ2-5; D not resolved. The germline V and J ends were trimmed by 2 bases and 5 bases, with 6 bases remaining between them. The germline V gene has CDR1 LNHNV and CDR2 YYDKDF (reference sequence). CDR3 length: 12 amino acids. For the CDR3, the DNA is TGTGCCACCAGCAGAAAGGGTGAGACCCAGTACTTC. This translates into CATSRKGETQYF. Using reference TRBV15 and TRBJ2-5 for the parts outside the CDR3, the full variable domain is DAMVIQNPRYQVTQFGKPVTLSCSQTLNHNVMYWYQQKSSQAPKLLFHYYDKDFNNEADTPDNFQSRRPNTSFCFLDIRSPGLGDTAMYLCATSRKGETQYFGPGTRLLVL.

V is TRBV15 and J is TRBJ2-1; D not resolved. The V gene lost 0 bases and the J gene lost 5 bases, with 8 bases spanning the gap. CDR3 length: 14 amino acids. Germline lookup yields CDR1 LNHNV and CDR2 YYDKDF (reference sequence). The CDR3 coding sequence is TGTGCCACCAGCAGAGACCAGTACGACAATGAGCAGTTCTTC. Translation gives CATSRDQYDNEQFF. Full variable domain (outside the CDR3, taken from reference TRBV15 and TRBJ2-1): DAMVIQNPRYQVTQFGKPVTLSCSQTLNHNVMYWYQQKSSQAPKLLFHYYDKDFNNEADTPDNFQSRRPNTSFCFLDIRSPGLGDTAMYLCATSRDQYDNEQFFGPGTRLTVL.

The chain links TRBV2 to TRBJ2-7; 8 bases map to TRBD2. Germline loops: CDR1 SNHLY, CDR2 FYNNEI. The CDR3 has 13 amino acids. V trimming: 7 bases; J trimming: 5 bases; junction bases outside the gene matches: 7. CDR3 sequence: CASNREGSHEQYF. CDR3 DNA sequence: TGTGCCAGCAATCGGGAGGGTTCCCACGAGCAGTACTTC.

The chain joins TRBV6-5 to TRBJ2-3; tentative D call: TRBD2 (5 bases). Trimming took 0 bases from V and 3 from J, leaving 13 bases between them. The length of the CDR3 is 16 residues. Looked up from germline, CDR1 is MNHEY and CDR2 is SVGAGI. Here the CDR3 DNA reads TGTGCCAGCAGTTACTCGAAGGTTGAGGGAACAGATACGCAGTATTTT. Its translation is CASSYSKVEGTDTQYF.

This clonotype came up a few times. The chain joins TRBV29-1 to TRBJ2-7, with 8 bases matching TRBD1. The CDR3 runs to 13 residues. The V segment lost 4 bases and the J segment 3 bases; nucleotides outside the gene matches: 5. In germline, CDR1 is SQVTM, CDR2 ANQGSEA. The DNA of the CDR3 is TGCAGCGTTGGTCTGACAGGGGACTACGAGCAGTACTTC. Its protein is CSVGLTGDYEQYF.

The rearrangement uses TRBV7-3 and TRBJ2-2; perhaps TRBD2 as D (6 bases). V was clipped by 1 base and J by 5 bases, with 11 bases between them. The CDR3 contains 15 residues. Germline V CDR1 and CDR2: SGHTA, FQGTGA. The CDR3 DNA reads TGTGCCAGCAGCTTAATGGTCGGGAGAACCGGGGAGCTGTTTTTT. As protein: CASSLMVGRTGELFF.

This clonotype has ten or more counts. The chain carries TRBV5-1 and TRBJ2-3; D unresolved. This CDR3 spans 14 amino acids. Looked up from germline, CDR1 is SGHRS and CDR2 is YFSETQ. V was clipped by 2 bases and J by 0 bases, with 7 bases between them. CDR3 sequence: CASSFKSSTDTQYF. CDR3 sequence (DNA): TGCGCCAGCAGCTTCAAATCTAGCACAGATACGCAGTATTTT.

V usage is TRBV29-1 and J usage is TRBJ2-1; 7 bases align to TRBD2. This CDR3 has 14 residues. Trimming removed 4 bases from V and 3 bases from J; junction bases left unmatched: 6. CDR1 and CDR2 from the germline V gene are SQVTM and ANQGSEA. The CDR3 nucleotides are TGCAGCGTTGTGTCTAGCGGAGACTACAATGAGCAGTTCTTC. Its translation: CSVVSSGDYNEQFF.